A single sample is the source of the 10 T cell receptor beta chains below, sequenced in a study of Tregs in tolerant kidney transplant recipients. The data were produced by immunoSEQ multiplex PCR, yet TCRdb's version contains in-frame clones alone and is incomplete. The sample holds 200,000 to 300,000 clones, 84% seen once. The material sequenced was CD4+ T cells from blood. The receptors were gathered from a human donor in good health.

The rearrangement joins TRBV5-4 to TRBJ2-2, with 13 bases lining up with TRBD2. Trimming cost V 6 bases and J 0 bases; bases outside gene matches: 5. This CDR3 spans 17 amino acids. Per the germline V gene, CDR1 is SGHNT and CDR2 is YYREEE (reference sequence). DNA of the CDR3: TGTGCCAGCACCAAGGGACTAGCGGGGCCGAACACCGGGGAGCTGTTTTTT. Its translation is CASTKGLAGPNTGELFF.

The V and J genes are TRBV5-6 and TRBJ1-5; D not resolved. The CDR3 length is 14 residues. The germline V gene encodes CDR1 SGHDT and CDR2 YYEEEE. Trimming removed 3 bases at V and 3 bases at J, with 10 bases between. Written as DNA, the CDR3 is TGTGCCAGCAGCTCACTCAGGTTCAATCAGCCCCAGCATTTT. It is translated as CASSSLRFNQPQHF.

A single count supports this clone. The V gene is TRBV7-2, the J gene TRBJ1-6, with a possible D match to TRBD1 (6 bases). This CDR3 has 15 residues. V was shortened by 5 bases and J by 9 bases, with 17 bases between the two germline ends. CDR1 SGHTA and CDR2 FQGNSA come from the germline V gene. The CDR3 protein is CASSNSGAGASPLHF. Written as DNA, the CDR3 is TGTGCCAGCAGCAACAGTGGCGCAGGGGCTTCACCCCTCCACTTT.

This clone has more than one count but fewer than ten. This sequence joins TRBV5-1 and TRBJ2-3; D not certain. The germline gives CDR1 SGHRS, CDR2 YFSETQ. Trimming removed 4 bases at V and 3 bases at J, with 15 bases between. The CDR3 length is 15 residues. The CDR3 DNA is TGCGCCAGCAGCCATCGTAGCCTTGGGACAGATACGCAGTATTTT. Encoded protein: CASSHRSLGTDTQYF.

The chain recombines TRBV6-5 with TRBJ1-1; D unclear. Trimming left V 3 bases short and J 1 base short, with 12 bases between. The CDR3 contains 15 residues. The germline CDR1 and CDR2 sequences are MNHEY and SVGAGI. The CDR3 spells CASSYLDGGNTEAFF. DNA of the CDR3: TGTGCCAGCAGTTATCTGGACGGAGGGAACACTGAAGCTTTCTTT.

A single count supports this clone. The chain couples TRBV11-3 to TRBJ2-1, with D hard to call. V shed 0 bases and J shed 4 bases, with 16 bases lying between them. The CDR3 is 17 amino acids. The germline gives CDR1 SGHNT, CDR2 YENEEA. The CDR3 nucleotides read TGTGCCAGCAGCTTAGATCGCGCCCCTGTCGGTTACAATGAGCAGTTCTTC. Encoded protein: CASSLDRAPVGYNEQFF.

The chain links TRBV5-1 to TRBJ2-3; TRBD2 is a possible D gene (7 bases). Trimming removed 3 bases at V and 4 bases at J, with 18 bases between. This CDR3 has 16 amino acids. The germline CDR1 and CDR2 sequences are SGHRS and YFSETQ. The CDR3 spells CASSSPRGAEADTQYF. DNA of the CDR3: TGCGCCAGCAGCTCGCCCCGGGGGGCCGAGGCAGATACGCAGTATTTT.

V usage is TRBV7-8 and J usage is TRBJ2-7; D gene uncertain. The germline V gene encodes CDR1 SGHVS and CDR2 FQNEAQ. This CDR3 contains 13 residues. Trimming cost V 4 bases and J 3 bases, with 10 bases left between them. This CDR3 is CASSWMNLYEQYF. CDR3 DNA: TGTGCCAGCAGCTGGATGAATCTCTACGAGCAGTACTTC.

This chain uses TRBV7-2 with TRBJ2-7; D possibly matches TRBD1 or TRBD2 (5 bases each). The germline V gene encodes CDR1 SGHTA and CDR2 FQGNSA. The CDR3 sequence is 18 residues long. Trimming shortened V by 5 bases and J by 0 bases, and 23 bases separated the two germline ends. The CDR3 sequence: CASSLDKGFGLLSYEQYF. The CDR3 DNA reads TGTGCCAGCAGCCTTGATAAGGGGTTCGGACTGCTCTCCTACGAGCAGTACTTC.

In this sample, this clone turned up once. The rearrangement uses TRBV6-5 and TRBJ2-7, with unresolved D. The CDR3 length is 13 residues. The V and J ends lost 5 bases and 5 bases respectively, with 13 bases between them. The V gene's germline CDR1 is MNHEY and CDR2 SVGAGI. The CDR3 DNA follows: TGTGCCAGCAGTGATGGCAGGTACCACGAGCAGTACTTC. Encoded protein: CASSDGRYHEQYF.